Below, 10 T cell receptor beta chains from the same sample are listed, as sequenced in a study of T-cell reconstitution after alpha-beta-depleted transplantation in children (dated by TCRdb to 2016 to 2018). Libraries were built with PCR. The instrument was an Illumina HiSeq 2500. Molecular barcoding was employed in the preparation of TCR libraries, with unique molecular identifiers being used to normalize TCRbeta repertoire quantification. TCRdb's own reprocessing of the public reads used fastp at Q25 and MiXCR and kept productive beta chains. A single entry per CDR3 protein holds the most common genes and DNA from its merged rows. This sample comprises 400,000 to 500,000 distinct CDR3 sequences, roughly 11% of them detected only once. Clones ranked in the top ten supply about 5% of the sample. The sequences come from PBMCs from the stem cell graft donor, collected from the stem cell graft. Every receptor here comes from a human donor who donated a stem cell graft to a child with acute myeloid leukemia.

Many counts were recorded for this clonotype. V and J are TRBV20-1 and TRBJ1-1; 9 nucleotides line up with TRBD1. With V trimmed by 6 bases and J by 4 bases, 9 bases remained unmatched. The germline CDR1 and CDR2 sequences are DFQATT and SNEGSKA (reference sequence). The CDR3 loop spans 14 amino acids. This chain's CDR3 is CSAATGGRGTEAFF. CDR3 coding DNA: TGCAGTGCAGCGACAGGGGGAAGGGGCACTGAAGCTTTCTTT.

The chain recombines TRBV6-1 with TRBJ1-4, with D perhaps TRBD1 (5 bases). Germline assignment: CDR1 MNHNS and CDR2 SASEGT. CDR3 size: 15 residues. V lost 3 bases and J lost 4, with 12 bases in between. As DNA, the CDR3 is TGTGCCAGCAGTGAGGTCTGGGGACTTAATGAAAAACTGTTTTTT. Residues: CASSEVWGLNEKLFF.

V usage is TRBV13 and J usage is TRBJ1-2, with a tentative D call TRBD1 (5 bases). This CDR3 contains 13 residues. The V and J ends lost 6 bases and 5 bases respectively, with 13 bases between them. In germline, CDR1 is PRHDT, CDR2 FYEKMQ (reference sequence). CDR3 region: CASRGPGRYGYTF. CDR3 nucleotides: TGTGCCAGCAGAGGACCAGGGAGGTATGGCTACACCTTC.

This clonotype has a handful of counts. This sequence joins TRBV7-3 and TRBJ2-2, with TRBD2 as a possible D gene (6 bases). The CDR3 spans 12 residues. V shed 8 bases and J shed 6 bases, with 10 bases lying between them. CDR1 and CDR2 (germline): SGHTA, FQGTGA. CDR3 sequence: CASGAGPGELFF. CDR3 nucleotides: TGTGCCAGCGGGGCGGGGCCCGGGGAGCTGTTTTTT.

This clonotype came up a few times. CDR3 protein: CAIRSGQGAYNEQFF. CDR3 bases: TGTGCCATCAGATCGGGACAGGGTGCCTACAATGAGCAGTTCTTC. The V and J genes are TRBV10-3 and TRBJ2-1; 9 bases map to TRBD1. The CDR3 is made up of 15 amino acids. V shed 6 bases, J shed 2 bases, and the junction held 5 bases outside the gene matches. CDR1 is ENHRY, CDR2 SYGVKD, per germline.

The rearrangement uses TRBV6-1 and TRBJ1-2; 7 positions agree with TRBD1. Trimming took 3 bases from V and 4 from J; bases not matched to a gene: 2. Germline CDR1 MNHNS, CDR2 SASEGT. The CDR3 length is 13 residues. As DNA, the CDR3 is TGTGCCAGCAGTGACCCAGGGGGCTATGGCTACACCTTC. Translated, it gives CASSDPGGYGYTF.

This chain joins TRBV20-1 and TRBJ2-3; D unresolved. Trimming pared 4 bases from V and 5 bases from J, leaving 7 bases between. This CDR3 has 11 residues. CDR1 is DFQATT and CDR2 is SNEGSKA in the germline V gene (reference sequence). DNA for the CDR3: TGCAGTGCTACGACGGGAGATACGCAGTATTTT. Translated, it gives CSATTGDTQYF.

This clonotype was counted at least ten times. The V call is TRBV20-1, the J call TRBJ2-2; D is possibly TRBD2 (6 bases). The CDR3 extends over 14 amino acids. Germline V gene data show CDR1 as DFQATT and CDR2 as SNEGSKA (reference sequence). The V end lost 0 bases, the J end lost 7 bases, and 12 bases lay between the germline ends. The CDR3 loop is CSARDELADGELFF. The CDR3 nucleotides read TGCAGTGCTAGAGATGAACTAGCAGACGGGGAGCTGTTTTTT.

The V and J genes are TRBV6-1 and TRBJ2-3, with 9 nucleotides matching TRBD1. This CDR3 comprises 17 residues. Germline V gives CDR1 MNHNS, CDR2 SASEGT. J was trimmed by 0 bases and V by 6 bases; bases with no gene match: 10. CDR3 protein: CASSQVTGTGSTDTQYF. DNA of the CDR3: TGTGCCAGCAGCCAGGTTACCGGGACAGGGAGCACAGATACGCAGTATTTT.

The V gene is TRBV18, the J gene TRBJ2-4; the match to TRBD2 covers 10 bases. Per the germline V gene, CDR1 is KGHSH and CDR2 is LQKENI. V was clipped by 0 bases and J by 9 bases; unmatched bases: 8. The CDR3 totals 16 residues. The CDR3 spells CASSPPSGRAAGIQYF. CDR3 in DNA: TGTGCCAGCTCACCACCAAGCGGGAGGGCTGCCGGCATTCAGTACTTC.